The following is a T cell receptor (beta chain) sequence with its context. CDR1 and CDR2 (germline): SGHDN, FVKESK. The ends lost 1 base at V and 0 bases at J; junction bases unmatched: 10. There are 18 residues in the CDR3. The data stem from a study of blood T cell repertoires in COVID-19. Authors' analysis steps: The authors estimated nucleated cell counts from reference gene primer amplification. Using immunoSEQ multiplex PCR, the repertoire was profiled, and TCRdb retains in-frame clones only, with some absent. D and trimming were read from the DNA, whereas the V and J calls and clone size are those reported in that table. This sample carries a few hundred thousand clones, approximately 83% of them seen once, and the ten largest clones take roughly 4.2%.

The chain is built from TRBV14 and TRBJ1-1; 8 bases line up with TRBD1. The receptor's source is a woman in her forties with acute COVID-19. Sequencing used PBMCs or T cells enriched from blood (not recorded which). The chain's CDR3 is CASSQGGGTGKLNTEAFF. CDR3 nucleotides: TGTGCCAGCAGCCAAGGAGGTGGGACAGGCAAATTGAACACTGAAGCTTTCTTT.